This TCR beta chain was identified during a study of CD8 T cells in ankylosing spondylitis. In its sample, this clonotype was seen many times. From the 5' RACE reads, TCRdb called clonotypes with MiXCR, one entry per CDR3 protein. The data contain under 300,000 distinct CDR3 sequences, 15% to 20% of them seen just once; the ten biggest clones take up 25% to 40%. V lost 4 bases and J 1 base, leaving 15 bases between the germline ends. The CDR3 sequence is 16 residues long. CDR1 SGHRS and CDR2 YFSETQ come from the germline V gene. V and J are TRBV5-1 and TRBJ2-1; weak D call: TRBD2 (6 bases). The clonotype originates from a male donor with ankylosing spondylitis or in good health (not recorded which). Sequenced: blood, either unsorted or a sorted T cell fraction (not recorded which). Here the CDR3 DNA reads TGCGCCAGCAGCCTTAGGACGGGAGTTTCCTACAATGAGCAGTTCTTC. Amino acids: CASSLRTGVSYNEQFF. Full variable domain (remainder filled in from reference TRBV5-1 and TRBJ2-1): KAGVTQTPRYLIKTRGQQVTLSCSPISGHRSVSWYQQTPGQGLQFLFEYFSETQRNKGNFPGRFSGRQFSNSRSEMNVSTLELGDSALYLCASSLRTGVSYNEQFFGPGTRLTVL.